These 27 T cell receptor beta chains originate from one sample sequenced in a study of Ad26.COV2.S vaccination and SARS-CoV-2 variants. Produced via immunoSEQ multiplex PCR; TCRdb's table is partial and in-frame only. The table has hundreds of thousands of clones, roughly nine tenths seen once; the top ten hold 2.5% to 3%. Treatment in this sample: 19 received Ad26.COV2.S at low or high dose, single or two shots; roughly 5 received placebo; per-sample allocation not given. The study sampled participants on day 63 after the first vaccine or placebo injection. This sample comprised peripheral blood, obtained in a trial of Ad26.COV2.S vaccine versus placebo. The source is a person aged 18-65 years who received the Ad26.COV2.S COVID-19 vaccine or a placebo.

The table lists this clone with a count of one. The CDR3 DNA reads TGTGCCAGCAGCTTACTCGGGCTAGCGGGACCCTACAATGAGCAGTTCTTC. Translated, it gives CASSLLGLAGPYNEQFF. The V and J genes are TRBV7-2 and TRBJ2-1, with 9 bases aligning to TRBD2. From germline, CDR1 is SGHTA and CDR2 FQGNSA. After removal of 2 bases from V and 2 bases from J, the junction contained 7 bases not matched to a gene. The CDR3 covers 17 residues.

This chain connects TRBV12-5 to TRBJ1-3, with 10 bases lining up with TRBD1. There are 16 residues in the CDR3. Germline values: CDR1 LGHNT, CDR2 FRNRAP. V lost 6 bases and J lost 0; bases outside the gene matches: 5. CDR3 nucleotide sequence: TGTGCTAGTGGCCGGGACAGGGGTTACTCTGGAAACACCATATATTTT. Its translation is CASGRDRGYSGNTIYF. The entire variable domain, with the rest obtained from reference TRBV12-5 and TRBJ1-3, is as follows: DARVTQTPRHKVTEMGQEVTMRCQPILGHNTVFWYRQTMMQGLELLAYFRNRAPLDDSGMPKDRFSAEMPDATLATLKIQPSEPRDSAVYFCASGRDRGYSGNTIYFGEGSWLTVV.

V and J are TRBV18 and TRBJ2-5; 8 bases line up with TRBD1. Trimming took 4 bases from V and 0 from J; bases not matched to a gene: 10. The CDR3 runs 17 residues. In germline, CDR1 is KGHSH, CDR2 LQKENI. The CDR3 here is CASSLLAGTGDQETQYF. For the CDR3, the DNA is TGTGCCAGCTCACTACTCGCCGGGACAGGAGACCAAGAGACCCAGTACTTC.

The V and J genes are TRBV7-2 and TRBJ2-5; D gene unclear. This CDR3 spans 14 amino acids. CDR1 and CDR2 (germline): SGHTA, FQGNSA. Trimming took 6 bases from V and 1 from J, leaving 12 bases between them. In DNA form, the CDR3 reads TGTGCCAGCAGTCGAAGTGCCTCCCAAGAGACCCAGTACTTC. It specifies CASSRSASQETQYF.

The genes are TRBV14 and TRBJ1-1, with D tentatively TRBD1 (6 bases). The length of the CDR3 is 13 residues. Germline V gives CDR1 SGHDN, CDR2 FVKESK. The germline V and J ends were trimmed by 0 bases and 6 bases, with 8 bases remaining between them. CDR3 amino acids: CASSQDRGPEAFF. The CDR3 nucleotides are TGTGCCAGCAGCCAAGACAGGGGTCCTGAAGCTTTCTTT.

The chain joins TRBV5-5 to TRBJ1-4, with D maybe TRBD1 (6 bases). Germline V gene sequence: CDR1 SGHKS, CDR2 YYEKEE (reference sequence). Between the trimmed V and J ends, which lost 3 bases and 6 bases, there was a span of 15 bases. The CDR3 has 15 amino acids. In nucleotides, the CDR3 is TGTGCCAGCAGCTGGGGGGCAGGGACGGATGAAAAACTGTTTTTT. Translated, it gives CASSWGAGTDEKLFF.

The V call is TRBV18, the J call TRBJ1-4; 7 bases align to TRBD1. The CDR3 spans 14 residues. The germline gives CDR1 KGHSH, CDR2 LQKENI. Trimming cost V 4 bases and J 8 bases; bases outside gene matches: 7. This CDR3 reads CASSLTGTEEKLFF. DNA for the CDR3: TGTGCCAGCTCACTAACCGGGACAGAAGAAAAACTGTTTTTT.

This chain links TRBV5-1 with TRBJ2-3; D not certain. This CDR3 is built from 14 residues. Looked up from germline, CDR1 is SGHRS and CDR2 is YFSETQ. Trimming stripped 0 bases from V and 3 bases from J, with 8 bases between. The DNA of the CDR3 is TGCGCCAGCAGCTTGGCGGACCCGACAGATACGCAGTATTTT. Residues: CASSLADPTDTQYF.

A remark on this clone: Distinct nucleotide sequences in the sample also encode this CDR3. This sequence joins TRBV19 and TRBJ1-1; D call uncertain. Germline V gene sequence: CDR1 LNHDA, CDR2 SQIVND (reference sequence). The CDR3 is 14 amino acids. The V end lost 2 bases, the J end lost 1 base, and 8 bases lay between the germline ends. CDR3 residues: CASSILGGNTEAFF. In DNA, the CDR3 is TGTGCCAGTAGTATATTGGGCGGGAACACTGAAGCTTTCTTT.

This clone came up once. The chain uses TRBV12-3 or TRBV12-4 and TRBJ1-2; TRBD1 matches at 7 bases. The trim removed 5 bases at V and 3 bases at J, leaving 3 bases unmatched. The CDR3 sequence is 13 residues long. CDR3 residues: CASSTGTDYGYTF. CDR3 coding DNA: TGTGCCAGCAGTACCGGGACAGACTATGGCTACACCTTC.

The genes are TRBV19 and TRBJ1-1; perhaps TRBD1 as D (6 bases). This CDR3 has 14 residues. CDR1 and CDR2 from the germline V gene are LNHDA and SQIVND (reference sequence). V was clipped by 6 bases and J by 0 bases, with 11 bases between them. The CDR3 DNA reads as TGTGCCAGTAGCCGGACAGTCATGAACACTGAAGCTTTCTTT. Translated, it gives CASSRTVMNTEAFF.

CDR3 bases: TGTGCCAGCACCTGGCCGGGGGTAAACATTCAGTACTTC. This codes for CASTWPGVNIQYF. The chain recombines TRBV28 with TRBJ2-4; possibly TRBD2 for D (6 bases). Germline V gene sequence: CDR1 MDHEN, CDR2 SYDVKM. The V and J ends lost 7 bases and 6 bases respectively, with 13 bases between them. This CDR3 has 13 residues.

The rearrangement uses TRBV18 and TRBJ2-1; 11 bases match TRBD2. CDR3 length: 17 amino acids. The V gene end was trimmed by 3 bases and the J gene end by 4 bases; junction bases not matched to a gene: 8. The V gene's germline CDR1 is KGHSH and CDR2 LQKENI. CDR3 residues: CASSPLAGLAAYNEQFF. As DNA, the CDR3 is TGTGCCAGCTCACCCTTAGCGGGACTAGCGGCATACAATGAGCAGTTCTTC.

The CDR3 sequence: CASSLGRADYGYTF. In DNA form, the CDR3 reads TGTGCCAGCAGCTTGGGCAGGGCGGACTATGGCTACACCTTC. The chain employs TRBV5-4 and TRBJ1-2; perhaps TRBD1 as D (5 bases). The CDR3 contains 14 residues. The V end lost 0 bases, the J end lost 3 bases, and 9 bases lay between the germline ends. Looked up from germline, CDR1 is SGHNT and CDR2 is YYREEE (reference sequence).

J is TRBJ2-5 and V is TRBV27; 7 bases are shared with TRBD1. V dropped 5 bases and J dropped 1; count of bases not matched to a gene: 4. The length of the CDR3 is 14 residues. The germline V gene has CDR1 MNHEY and CDR2 SMNVEV (reference sequence). The CDR3 region has the DNA TGTGCCAGCAGTCCGAACAGGGGCCAAGAGACCCAGTACTTC. It yields the protein CASSPNRGQETQYF.

This sequence joins TRBV25-1 and TRBJ2-5; perhaps TRBD1 as D (6 bases). Germline V gene lookup returns CDR1 MGHDK and CDR2 SYGVNS. The ends were cut back, 7 bases at V and 2 bases at J, with 14 bases in the middle. The CDR3 loop spans 14 amino acids. CDR3 sequence reads: CASMDWTAQETQYF. Written as DNA, the CDR3 is TGTGCCAGCATGGATTGGACAGCGCAAGAGACCCAGTACTTC.

The V gene is TRBV6-5, the J gene TRBJ2-1; 7 bases map to TRBD1. The CDR3 extends over 15 amino acids. Germline values: CDR1 MNHEY, CDR2 SVGAGI. The J segment lost 2 bases and the V segment lost 2 bases, leaving 3 bases of the junction unmatched. CDR3 amino acids: CASSYDRDPYNEQFF. In DNA, the CDR3 is TGTGCCAGCAGTTACGACAGGGACCCCTACAATGAGCAGTTCTTC.

The V and J genes are TRBV20-1 and TRBJ1-1, with D unresolved. This CDR3 comprises 11 residues. CDR1 and CDR2 (germline): DFQATT, SNEGSKA (reference sequence). The V and J ends lost 6 bases and 6 bases respectively, with 11 bases between them. The CDR3 bases are TGCAGTGCCGACAACTTATCTGAAGCTTTCTTT. Translated: CSADNLSEAFF.

The chain is built from TRBV10-2 and TRBJ2-5; no definite D call. Per germline, CDR1 WSHSY and CDR2 SAAADI. The CDR3 runs 12 residues. The V gene lost 3 bases and the J gene lost 5 bases, with 7 bases spanning the gap. CDR3: CASSEYWETQYF. CDR3 DNA sequence: TGCGCCAGCAGTGAATACTGGGAGACCCAGTACTTC.

The CDR3 DNA is TGTGCCAGCAGTTTGAACGAGAACACTGAAGCTTTCTTT. This translates into CASSLNENTEAFF. This chain connects TRBV27 to TRBJ1-1; D call uncertain. Germline V lookup: CDR1 MNHEY, CDR2 SMNVEV (reference sequence). The ends were cut back, 3 bases at V and 1 base at J, with 6 bases in the middle. This CDR3 has 13 amino acids.

V usage is TRBV27 and J usage is TRBJ1-1; 7 nucleotides agree with TRBD1. J lost 8 bases, V lost 5 bases, and 11 bases had no gene match. This CDR3 spans 14 amino acids. Germline assignment: CDR1 MNHEY and CDR2 SMNVEV (reference sequence). The CDR3 loop is CASSPLGQSTEAFF. The CDR3 bases are TGTGCCAGCAGTCCATTGGGACAGTCCACGGAAGCTTTCTTT.

The genes are TRBV4-2 and TRBJ2-1; no clear D gene. With 1 base removed from V and 2 bases from J, the gap between germline ends came to 3 bases. The length of the CDR3 is 13 residues. Germline V CDR1 and CDR2: LGHNA, YNFKEQ. The CDR3 sequence is CASSQGPYNEQFF. The CDR3 DNA follows: TGTGCCAGCAGCCAAGGGCCCTACAATGAGCAGTTCTTC.

The rearrangement links TRBV10-3 to TRBJ1-3, with a tentative D call TRBD1 (5 bases). This CDR3 has 18 residues. Germline V gene lookup returns CDR1 ENHRY and CDR2 SYGVKD. The germline V and J ends were trimmed by 10 bases and 0 bases, with 25 bases remaining between them. The CDR3 nucleotides read TGTGCCACCCGAGCCCGCCAAGGGGCAACCAGCTCTGGAAACACCATATATTTT. Amino acids: CATRARQGATSSGNTIYF.

The chain combines TRBV29-1 with TRBJ2-7, with D possibly being TRBD2 (6 bases). Germline V lookup: CDR1 SQVTM, CDR2 ANQGSEA. Trimming cost V 7 bases and J 0 bases, with 19 bases left between them. The CDR3 runs to 15 residues. The CDR3 region is CSATTMDGGSYEQYF. The CDR3 nucleotides read TGCAGCGCCACCACCATGGACGGGGGCTCCTACGAGCAGTACTTC.

Here the CDR3 DNA reads TGCGCCAGCAGCTTGGGACGAAACTCCTACGAGCAGTACTTC. Amino acids: CASSLGRNSYEQYF. The rearrangement joins TRBV5-1 to TRBJ2-7; no clear D. CDR3 length: 14 residues. The V gene's germline CDR1 is SGHRS and CDR2 YFSETQ. V shed 0 bases and J shed 0 bases, with 7 bases lying between them.

This chain connects TRBV7-9 to TRBJ2-2; D not certain. Germline CDR1 SEHNR, CDR2 FQNEAQ (reference sequence). V lost 4 bases and J lost 4, with 19 bases in between. This CDR3 spans 17 amino acids. In nucleotides, the CDR3 is TGTGCCAGCAGCTCCCGTCGGACGGATCCGAGCACCGGGGAGCTGTTTTTT. This encodes CASSSRRTDPSTGELFF.

V gene TRBV9 combines with J gene TRBJ1-5; no definite D call. The ends were cut back, 0 bases at V and 4 bases at J, with 11 bases in the middle. The CDR3 runs to 15 residues. Germline values: CDR1 SGDLS, CDR2 YYNGEE. The DNA for the CDR3 is TGTGCCAGCAGCGTAGACGGACTATCGAATCAGCCCCAGCATTTT. Protein product: CASSVDGLSNQPQHF. Looking up the rest from reference TRBV9 and TRBJ1-5 gives the full variable domain: DSGVTQTPKHLITATGQRVTLRCSPRSGDLSVYWYQQSLDQGLQFLIQYYNGEERAKGNILERFSAQQFPDLHSELNLSSLELGDSALYFCASSVDGLSNQPQHFGDGTRLSIL.